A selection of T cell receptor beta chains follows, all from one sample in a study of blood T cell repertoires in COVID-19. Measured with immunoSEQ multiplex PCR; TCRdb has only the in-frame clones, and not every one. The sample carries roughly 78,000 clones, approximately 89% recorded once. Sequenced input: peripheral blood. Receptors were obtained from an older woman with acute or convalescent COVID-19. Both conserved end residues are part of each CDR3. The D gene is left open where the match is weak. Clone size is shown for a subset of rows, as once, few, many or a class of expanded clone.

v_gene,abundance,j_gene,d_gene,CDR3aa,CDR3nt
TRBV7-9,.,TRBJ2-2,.,CASSSIRGGDTGELFF,TGTGCCAGCAGCTCCATTAGAGGGGGGGACACCGGGGAGCTGTTTTTT
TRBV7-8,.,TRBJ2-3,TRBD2,CASSSGLAGGADTQYF,TGTGCCAGCAGCTCGGGACTAGCGGGAGGCGCAGATACGCAGTATTTT
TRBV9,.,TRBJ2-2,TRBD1,CASSVEGQGVVTGELFF,TGTGCCAGCAGCGTAGAGGGACAGGGGGTCGTCACCGGGGAGCTGTTTTTT
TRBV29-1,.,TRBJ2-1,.,CSVGTDYNEQFF,TGCAGCGTTGGGACTGACTACAATGAGCAGTTCTTC
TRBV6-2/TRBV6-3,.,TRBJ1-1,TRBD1,CASSYSTGGSTEAFF,TGTGCCAGCAGTTACTCGACAGGGGGGAGCACTGAAGCTTTCTTT
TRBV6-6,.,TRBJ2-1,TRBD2,CASSYLAGANNEQFF,TGTGCCAGCAGTTACCTAGCGGGAGCAAACAATGAGCAGTTCTTC
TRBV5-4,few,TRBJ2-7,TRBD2,CASRQNSGSSYEQYF,TGTGCCAGCAGGCAGAATAGCGGGAGCTCCTACGAGCAGTACTTC
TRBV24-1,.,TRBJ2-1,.,CATSPSSYNEQFF,TGTGCCACCAGCCCGAGCTCCTACAATGAGCAGTTCTTC
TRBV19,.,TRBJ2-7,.,CASSMMASSYEQYF,TGTGCCAGTAGTATGATGGCATCCTCCTACGAGCAGTACTTC
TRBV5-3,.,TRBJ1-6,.,CARSLGSEIDNLGYNSPLHF,TGTGCCAGAAGCTTGGGTTCCGAGATCGACAATTTGGGCTATAATTCACCCCTCCACTTT
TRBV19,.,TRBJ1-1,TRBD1,CASKRGLDTEAFF,TGTGCCAGTAAGAGGGGGCTAGACACTGAAGCTTTCTTT
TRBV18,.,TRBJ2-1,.,CASSPRGSDEQFF,TGTGCCAGCTCACCACGAGGGAGCGATGAGCAGTTCTTC
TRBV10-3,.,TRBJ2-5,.,CAISESKRTKETQYF,TGTGCCATCAGTGAGTCGAAGAGGACAAAAGAGACCCAGTACTTC
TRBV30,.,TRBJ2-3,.,CAWKGQGGTQYF,TGTGCCTGGAAGGGCCAGGGTGGTACGCAGTATTTT